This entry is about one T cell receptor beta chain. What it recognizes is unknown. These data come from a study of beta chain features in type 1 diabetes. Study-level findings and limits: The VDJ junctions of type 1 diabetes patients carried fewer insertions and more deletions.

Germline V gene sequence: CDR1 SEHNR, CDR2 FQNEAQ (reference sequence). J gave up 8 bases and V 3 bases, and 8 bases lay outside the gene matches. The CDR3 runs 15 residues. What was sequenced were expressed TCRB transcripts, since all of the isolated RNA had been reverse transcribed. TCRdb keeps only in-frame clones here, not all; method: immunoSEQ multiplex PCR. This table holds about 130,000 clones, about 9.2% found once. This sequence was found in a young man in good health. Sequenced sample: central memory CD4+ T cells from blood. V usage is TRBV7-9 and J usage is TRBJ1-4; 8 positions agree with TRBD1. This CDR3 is CASSFQGTGEEKLFF. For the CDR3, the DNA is TGTGCCAGCAGCTTCCAGGGGACAGGTGAAGAAAAACTGTTTTTT.